The 26 T cell receptor beta chains in this list originate from one sample, sequenced in a study of T cell responses to AZD1222 COVID-19 vaccine. Repertoires were generated with immunoSEQ multiplex PCR, while TCRdb's copy carries only in-frame clones and drops some. The sample carries roughly 120,000 clones, 70% to 90% recorded once. The sequences come from peripheral blood, collected on day 0 of AZD1222 vaccination. Receptor source: an adult in good health.

This chain uses TRBV24-1 with TRBJ2-5; the D gene could be TRBD1 or TRBD2 (5 bases each). Trimming took off 5 bases at V and 5 bases at J, with 11 bases between the two ends. The length of the CDR3 is 13 residues. The V gene's germline CDR1 is KGHDR and CDR2 SFDVKD. CDR3 coding DNA: TGTGCCACCAGTGCGAGGGGTAGGGAGACCCAGTACTTC. It yields the protein CATSARGRETQYF.

The genes are TRBV28 and TRBJ1-3, with TRBD1 identical over 12 bases. This CDR3 has 16 residues. Germline V gives CDR1 MDHEN, CDR2 SYDVKM. Trimming at V came to 6 bases and at J to 1 base, leaving 4 bases not matched to a gene. The CDR3 bases are TGTGCCAGCAGCCCGGGACAGGGGGCATCTGGAAACACCATATATTTT. Translating gives CASSPGQGASGNTIYF.

V is TRBV6-5 and J is TRBJ1-4; 9 bases agree with TRBD1. The CDR3 has 15 residues. V shed 5 bases, J shed 5 bases, and the junction held 6 bases outside the gene matches. CDR1 and CDR2 from the germline V gene are MNHEY and SVGAGI. The CDR3 protein is CASSPRQGGNEKLFF. The CDR3 region has the DNA TGTGCCAGCAGTCCAAGACAGGGGGGGAATGAAAAACTGTTTTTT.

V usage is TRBV4-2 and J usage is TRBJ2-5; TRBD2 aligns across 7 bases. The CDR3 consists of 15 residues. Germline CDR1 LGHNA, CDR2 YNFKEQ. J gave up 1 base and V 3 bases, and 5 bases lay outside the gene matches. CDR3 loop: CASSQETSVQETQYF. CDR3 nucleotides: TGTGCCAGCAGCCAGGAAACTAGCGTCCAAGAGACCCAGTACTTC.

The chain carries TRBV6-2 or TRBV6-3 and TRBJ2-6; 9 bases align to TRBD1. This CDR3 comprises 20 residues. CDR1 is MNHEY, CDR2 SVGEGT, per germline. J was trimmed by 0 bases and V by 2 bases; bases with no gene match: 11. The CDR3 DNA follows: TGTGCCAGCAGTTACCGGGGTCTACAGGGGGCGAGCTCTGGGGCCAACGTCCTGACTTTC. It specifies CASSYRGLQGASSGANVLTF.

The chain has TRBV27 and TRBJ2-2; D possibly corresponds to TRBD2 (6 bases). Germline CDR1 reads MNHEY; CDR2 reads SMNVEV (reference sequence). The CDR3 sequence is 12 residues long. V was clipped by 6 bases and J by 6 bases, with 8 bases between them. This chain's CDR3 is CASRTSAGELFF. DNA for the CDR3: TGTGCCAGCAGGACTAGTGCCGGGGAGCTGTTTTTT.

This chain uses TRBV10-3 with TRBJ1-2; D is unresolved. The CDR3 is 15 amino acids. V shed 5 bases and J shed 4 bases, with 17 bases lying between them. Per germline, CDR1 ENHRY and CDR2 SYGVKD. The CDR3 is CAISNGPGRTYGYTF. The CDR3 DNA reads TGTGCCATCAGTAATGGGCCGGGAAGGACCTATGGCTACACCTTC.

The chain links TRBV4-2 to TRBJ1-1; D is possibly TRBD1 (5 bases). Trimming left V 0 bases short and J 8 bases short, with 13 bases between. Germline V gives CDR1 LGHNA, CDR2 YNFKEQ. The CDR3 loop spans 14 amino acids. CDR3 residues: CASSQDRGTVEAFF. CDR3 DNA: TGTGCCAGCAGCCAAGATCGGGGGACGGTCGAAGCTTTCTTT.

The chain carries TRBV10-3 and TRBJ2-5; TRBD1 might be the D (5 bases). The germline gives CDR1 ENHRY, CDR2 SYGVKD. Trimming took 6 bases from V and 2 from J, leaving 13 bases between them. CDR3 size: 14 residues. For the CDR3, the DNA is TGTGCCATCAGCCCCCTGGGGCGGCAAGAGACCCAGTACTTC. It codes for CAISPLGRQETQYF.

This chain links TRBV3-1 (or the pseudogene TRBV3-2) with TRBJ2-1, with 11 nucleotides matching TRBD2. Germline assignment: CDR1 LGHDT and CDR2 YNNKEL (reference sequence). J gave up 0 bases and V 4 bases, and 11 bases lay outside the gene matches. CDR3 length: 19 amino acids. The CDR3 nucleotides read TGTGCCAGCAGCCCGATGGGGACTAGCGGCAGTTCCTCCTACAATGAGCAGTTCTTC. This encodes CASSPMGTSGSSSYNEQFF.

This sequence joins TRBV30 and TRBJ1-2, with D tentatively TRBD1 (6 bases). Deletions cut 0 bases from V and 4 bases from J, with 15 bases between. The V gene's germline CDR1 is GTSNPN and CDR2 SVGIG (reference sequence). The CDR3 has 15 residues. For the CDR3, the DNA is TGTGCCTGGAGTGTACGAGGGAGAGGGGGCTATGGCTACACCTTC. This codes for CAWSVRGRGGYGYTF. Full variable domain (remainder filled in from reference TRBV30 and TRBJ1-2): SQTIHQWPATLVQPVGSPLSLECTVEGTSNPNLYWYRQAAGRGLQLLFYSVGIGQISSEVPQNLSASRPQDRQFILSSKKLLLSDSGFYLCAWSVRGRGGYGYTFGSGTRLTVV.

The rearrangement uses TRBV5-8 and TRBJ2-6; 7 bases are a match to TRBD1. Germline trimming cut 6 bases from V and 0 bases from J; bases unmatched to any gene: 12. This CDR3 is 18 amino acids long. The germline V gene has CDR1 SGHTS and CDR2 YDEGEE. CDR3 loop: CASIHPGQRSSGANVLTF. DNA for the CDR3: TGTGCCAGCATTCACCCGGGACAGCGTTCCTCTGGGGCCAACGTCCTGACTTTC.

The chain carries TRBV7-2 and TRBJ1-5; 7 nucleotides agree with TRBD1. Unmatched junction bases numbered 15, after V lost 5 bases and J lost 11 bases. The CDR3 has 15 residues. The germline CDR1 and CDR2 sequences are SGHTA and FQGNSA. CDR3 nucleotide sequence: TGTGCCAGCAGCCCTTCCGGGACAGCGAGTAGGGCCCAGCATTTT. Its translation: CASSPSGTASRAQHF.

The chain links TRBV15 to TRBJ2-5; TRBD2 matches 7 bases. From germline, CDR1 is LNHNV and CDR2 YYDKDF (reference sequence). V was clipped by 5 bases and J by 2 bases; unmatched bases: 2. The CDR3 runs to 13 residues. The CDR3 nucleotides are TGTGCCACCAGCCCGGGGGGACAAGAGACCCAGTACTTC. It encodes CATSPGGQETQYF.

The chain employs TRBV27 and TRBJ1-2, with D possibly TRBD1 on 6 matching bases. The CDR3 has 11 residues. Germline V gene data show CDR1 as MNHEY and CDR2 as SMNVEV (reference sequence). DNA of the CDR3: TGTGCTACCGGTGAGGGGGGTGGCTACACCTTC. Translated: CATGEGGGYTF.

The chain links TRBV5-1 to TRBJ2-1, with D tentatively TRBD1 (6 bases). The CDR3 sequence is 14 residues long. V was trimmed by 0 bases and J by 4 bases, leaving 8 bases between them. The germline gives CDR1 SGHRS, CDR2 YFSETQ. CDR3 residues: CASSLGQEYNEQFF. The CDR3 DNA reads TGCGCCAGCAGCTTGGGACAGGAATACAATGAGCAGTTCTTC.

This clone was recorded once. The chain combines TRBV28 with TRBJ1-2; 9 nucleotides line up with TRBD1. Germline CDR1 and CDR2: MDHEN and SYDVKM. V lost 6 bases, J lost 4 bases, and 9 bases stayed unmatched. The CDR3 contains 15 residues. Here the CDR3 DNA reads TGTGCCAGCAGACCCGGGACAGGGATACTCTATGGCTACACCTTC. Its protein product is CASRPGTGILYGYTF.

The chain has TRBV5-1 and TRBJ2-2, with D possibly being TRBD2 (5 bases). Germline V CDR1 and CDR2: SGHRS, YFSETQ. The CDR3 has 14 amino acids. V dropped 6 bases and J dropped 5 bases, with 14 bases sitting between them. The CDR3 spells CASKFQRGTGELFF. The CDR3 DNA sequence: TGCGCCAGCAAATTCCAACGGGGTACCGGGGAGCTGTTTTTT.

The chain is built from TRBV15 and TRBJ1-5, with 7 bases fitting TRBD1. The germline V gene encodes CDR1 LNHNV and CDR2 YYDKDF (reference sequence). This CDR3 has 14 amino acids. The junction had 8 bases not matched to a gene; V was cut back by 7 bases and J by 5 bases. The CDR3 reads CATTSTGVHQPQHF. Here the CDR3 DNA reads TGTGCCACCACCTCCACAGGGGTCCATCAGCCCCAGCATTTT.

This clone turned up a few times. The chain couples TRBV7-8 to TRBJ1-2, with D tentatively TRBD1 (5 bases). The CDR3 is 14 residues long. Looked up from germline, CDR1 is SGHVS and CDR2 is FQNEAQ. Deletions cut 5 bases from V and 6 bases from J, with 16 bases between. CDR3 bases: TGTGCCAGCAGCCCCCAGAGGGGCTGGGATGGCTACACCTTC. As protein: CASSPQRGWDGYTF.

This clone was counted a few times. The chain recombines TRBV7-9 with TRBJ1-2; 7 positions match TRBD1. Germline values: CDR1 SEHNR, CDR2 FQNEAQ (reference sequence). V lost 5 bases to trimming and J lost 4 bases; unmatched junction nucleotides: 16. This CDR3 contains 17 residues. DNA of the CDR3: TGTGCCAGCAGCCCCAGCGGCGGCCAGGGGGAGGCCTATGGCTACACCTTC. It is translated as CASSPSGGQGEAYGYTF.

This clone was observed a single time. The rearrangement uses TRBV15 and TRBJ2-7; 7 bases map to TRBD1. The CDR3 is 15 amino acids. The germline gives CDR1 LNHNV, CDR2 YYDKDF (reference sequence). J lost 4 bases, V lost 3 bases, and 9 bases had no gene match. The CDR3 nucleotides read TGTGCCACCAGCAGGGAACAAGGGGGCAGGTACGAGCAGTACTTC. Translation: CATSREQGGRYEQYF.

The chain employs TRBV3-1 (or the pseudogene TRBV3-2) and TRBJ1-1; a weak D match, TRBD1 (6 bases). Germline V gene data show CDR1 as LGHDT and CDR2 as YNNKEL (reference sequence). The CDR3 is 13 residues long. V lost 4 bases to trimming and J lost 5 bases, with 11 bases between them. CDR3: CASSLGGGTEAFF. The CDR3 DNA follows: TGTGCCAGCAGCCTAGGGGGAGGAACTGAAGCTTTCTTT.

The gene calls are TRBV20-1 and TRBJ2-7; a weak D match, TRBD2 (6 bases). Germline assignment: CDR1 DFQATT and CDR2 SNEGSKA (reference sequence). Trimming took off 3 bases at V and 5 bases at J, with 14 bases between the two ends. CDR3 length: 13 residues. CDR3 sequence: CSASSGQINEQYF. CDR3 DNA: TGCAGTGCTAGTAGCGGCCAAATAAACGAGCAGTACTTC.

The V call is TRBV29-1, the J call TRBJ2-3; the D call may be TRBD1 or TRBD2 (6 bases each). Trimming removed 4 bases at V and 2 bases at J, with 13 bases between. In germline, CDR1 is SQVTM, CDR2 ANQGSEA. The CDR3 has 14 amino acids. The CDR3 reads CSVVAGHPTDTQYF. In DNA form, the CDR3 reads TGCAGCGTTGTGGCGGGACACCCCACAGATACGCAGTATTTT.

The chain has TRBV10-1 and TRBJ1-2, with unresolved D. Germline assignment: CDR1 WNHNN and CDR2 SYGVQD (reference sequence). V gave up 7 bases and J gave up 4 bases, with 22 bases separating them. This CDR3 has 16 residues. DNA of the CDR3: TGCGCCAGCAAACACCACGACCGCACCCTAGGCTATGGCTACACCTTC. Its protein is CASKHHDRTLGYGYTF.